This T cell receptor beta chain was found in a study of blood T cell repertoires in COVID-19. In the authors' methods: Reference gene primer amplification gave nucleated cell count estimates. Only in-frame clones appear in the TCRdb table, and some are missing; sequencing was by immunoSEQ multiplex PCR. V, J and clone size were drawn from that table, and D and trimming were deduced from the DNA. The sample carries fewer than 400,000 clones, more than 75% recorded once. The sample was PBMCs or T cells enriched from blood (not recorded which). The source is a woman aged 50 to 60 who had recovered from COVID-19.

In DNA, the CDR3 is TGTGCCAGCAGTCCGGGACAGGCAACCCATCAGCCCCAGCATTTT. This translates into CASSPGQATHQPQHF. The V gene is TRBV27, the J gene TRBJ1-5; 8 bases align to TRBD1. The CDR3 consists of 15 residues. Trimming cost V 5 bases and J 5 bases; bases outside gene matches: 8. Germline CDR1 is MNHEY and CDR2 is SMNVEV (reference sequence).